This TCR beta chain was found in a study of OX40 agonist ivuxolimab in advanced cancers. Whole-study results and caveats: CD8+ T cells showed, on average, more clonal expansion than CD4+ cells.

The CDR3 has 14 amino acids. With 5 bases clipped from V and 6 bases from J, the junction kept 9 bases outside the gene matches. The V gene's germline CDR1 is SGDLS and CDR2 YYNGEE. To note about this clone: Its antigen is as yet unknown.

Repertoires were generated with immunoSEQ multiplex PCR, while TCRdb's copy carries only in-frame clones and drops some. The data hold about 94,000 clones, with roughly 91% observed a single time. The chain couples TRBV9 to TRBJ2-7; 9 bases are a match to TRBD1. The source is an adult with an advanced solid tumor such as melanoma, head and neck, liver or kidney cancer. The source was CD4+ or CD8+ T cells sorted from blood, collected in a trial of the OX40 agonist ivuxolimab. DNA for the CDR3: TGTGCCAGCAGTGCGACGGGACAGGGCCTCGAGCAGTACTTC. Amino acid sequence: CASSATGQGLEQYF.